What follows describes a single TCR beta chain. Every patient's tumor was robustly positive for Merkel cell polyomavirus Large T antigen on immunohistochemistry. The protocol was immunoSEQ multiplex PCR, while the TCRdb copy is restricted to in-frame clones and leaves out a portion. The table records some 25,000 clones, approximately 90% of them present only once. The data belong to a study of tumor-infiltrating T cells and Merkel cell polyomavirus. Turning to the study itself: The T cells studied were CD8+ and recognized the Merkel cell polyomavirus KLL epitope. Treatment was non-standardized, spanning chemotherapy, radiation and immunotherapies. Median follow-up was about 2.8 years, ranging from 1.1 to 6.0 years.

CDR1 SGHTS and CDR2 YDEGEE come from the germline V gene. The V gene lost 5 bases and the J gene lost 0 bases, with 9 bases spanning the gap. This CDR3 region has 15 residues. Sequencing used lymph node tissue. The sequence was collected from a man aged 50 or older with Merkel cell carcinoma. The rearrangement joins TRBV5-8 to TRBJ2-6; no clear D gene. CDR3 in amino acids: CASSRQDSGANVLTF. As DNA, the CDR3 is TGTGCCAGCAGTCGCCAGGACTCTGGGGCCAACGTCCTGACTTTC.